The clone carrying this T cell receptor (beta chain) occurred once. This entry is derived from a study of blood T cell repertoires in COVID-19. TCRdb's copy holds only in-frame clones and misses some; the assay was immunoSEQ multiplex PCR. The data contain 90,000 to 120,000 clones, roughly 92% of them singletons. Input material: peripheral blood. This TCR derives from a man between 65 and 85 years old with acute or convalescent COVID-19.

The CDR3 DNA reads TGCAGCGTTCTTTCCCAGGGGCGGTCTTTCTTT. This sequence encodes CSVLSQGRSFF. The chain employs TRBV29-1 and TRBJ1-1; weak D call: TRBD1 (6 bases). The CDR3 is 11 residues long. Looked up from germline, CDR1 is SQVTM and CDR2 is ANQGSEA. The V and J ends lost 5 bases and 12 bases respectively, with 16 bases between them. Supplemented by reference TRBV29-1 and TRBJ1-1, the full variable domain reads SAVISQKPSRDICQRGTSLTIQCQVDSQVTMMFWYRQQPGQSLTLIATANQGSEATYESGFVIDKFPISRPNLTFSTLTVSNMSPEDSSIYLCSVLSQGRSFFGQGTRLTVV.